The clone carrying this T cell receptor beta chain has a count of ten or more. As yet, its antigen is unknown. This specimen belongs to a study of early T cells in non-severe SARS-CoV-2 infection. At the level of the study: RNA in bulk from unsorted whole blood was sequenced, and chains were unpaired.

The V end was cut by 3 bases, the J end by 6 bases, with 3 bases between. The CDR3 is made up of 12 amino acids. The germline V gene has CDR1 SEHNR and CDR2 FQNEAQ (reference sequence). Study findings and constraints: Using VDJdb, the matching emphasized anti-spike CD8 responses while missing private and CD4 specificities.

The protocol attached unique molecular identifiers to individual cDNA molecules. Via MiXCR, TCRdb re-called the 5' RACE reads, giving one row per CDR3 protein. The sample contains about 100,000 distinct CDR3 sequences, about 12% of which appear only once. This TCR derives from an adult who was a healthcare worker with PCR-confirmed SARS-CoV-2 infection or an uninfected control (not recorded which). The gene calls are TRBV7-9 and TRBJ1-6; no clear D. The sample was whole blood. The CDR3 region has the DNA TGTGCCAGCAGCTTCAGTAATTCACCCCTCCACTTT. Residues: CASSFSNSPLHF.